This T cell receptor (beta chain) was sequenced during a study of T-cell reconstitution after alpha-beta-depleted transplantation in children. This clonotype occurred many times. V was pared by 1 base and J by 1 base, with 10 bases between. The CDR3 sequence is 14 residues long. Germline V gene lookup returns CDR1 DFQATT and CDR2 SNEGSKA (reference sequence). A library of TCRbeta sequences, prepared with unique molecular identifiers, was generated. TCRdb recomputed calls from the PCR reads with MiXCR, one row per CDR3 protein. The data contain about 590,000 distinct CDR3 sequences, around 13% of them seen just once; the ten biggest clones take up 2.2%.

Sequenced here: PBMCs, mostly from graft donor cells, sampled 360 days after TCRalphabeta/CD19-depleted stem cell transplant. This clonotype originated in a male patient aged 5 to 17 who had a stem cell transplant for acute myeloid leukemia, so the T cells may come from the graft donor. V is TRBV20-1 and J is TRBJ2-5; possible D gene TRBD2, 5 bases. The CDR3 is CSARVGGSQETQYF. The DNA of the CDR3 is TGCAGTGCTAGAGTAGGAGGATCCCAAGAGACCCAGTACTTC.